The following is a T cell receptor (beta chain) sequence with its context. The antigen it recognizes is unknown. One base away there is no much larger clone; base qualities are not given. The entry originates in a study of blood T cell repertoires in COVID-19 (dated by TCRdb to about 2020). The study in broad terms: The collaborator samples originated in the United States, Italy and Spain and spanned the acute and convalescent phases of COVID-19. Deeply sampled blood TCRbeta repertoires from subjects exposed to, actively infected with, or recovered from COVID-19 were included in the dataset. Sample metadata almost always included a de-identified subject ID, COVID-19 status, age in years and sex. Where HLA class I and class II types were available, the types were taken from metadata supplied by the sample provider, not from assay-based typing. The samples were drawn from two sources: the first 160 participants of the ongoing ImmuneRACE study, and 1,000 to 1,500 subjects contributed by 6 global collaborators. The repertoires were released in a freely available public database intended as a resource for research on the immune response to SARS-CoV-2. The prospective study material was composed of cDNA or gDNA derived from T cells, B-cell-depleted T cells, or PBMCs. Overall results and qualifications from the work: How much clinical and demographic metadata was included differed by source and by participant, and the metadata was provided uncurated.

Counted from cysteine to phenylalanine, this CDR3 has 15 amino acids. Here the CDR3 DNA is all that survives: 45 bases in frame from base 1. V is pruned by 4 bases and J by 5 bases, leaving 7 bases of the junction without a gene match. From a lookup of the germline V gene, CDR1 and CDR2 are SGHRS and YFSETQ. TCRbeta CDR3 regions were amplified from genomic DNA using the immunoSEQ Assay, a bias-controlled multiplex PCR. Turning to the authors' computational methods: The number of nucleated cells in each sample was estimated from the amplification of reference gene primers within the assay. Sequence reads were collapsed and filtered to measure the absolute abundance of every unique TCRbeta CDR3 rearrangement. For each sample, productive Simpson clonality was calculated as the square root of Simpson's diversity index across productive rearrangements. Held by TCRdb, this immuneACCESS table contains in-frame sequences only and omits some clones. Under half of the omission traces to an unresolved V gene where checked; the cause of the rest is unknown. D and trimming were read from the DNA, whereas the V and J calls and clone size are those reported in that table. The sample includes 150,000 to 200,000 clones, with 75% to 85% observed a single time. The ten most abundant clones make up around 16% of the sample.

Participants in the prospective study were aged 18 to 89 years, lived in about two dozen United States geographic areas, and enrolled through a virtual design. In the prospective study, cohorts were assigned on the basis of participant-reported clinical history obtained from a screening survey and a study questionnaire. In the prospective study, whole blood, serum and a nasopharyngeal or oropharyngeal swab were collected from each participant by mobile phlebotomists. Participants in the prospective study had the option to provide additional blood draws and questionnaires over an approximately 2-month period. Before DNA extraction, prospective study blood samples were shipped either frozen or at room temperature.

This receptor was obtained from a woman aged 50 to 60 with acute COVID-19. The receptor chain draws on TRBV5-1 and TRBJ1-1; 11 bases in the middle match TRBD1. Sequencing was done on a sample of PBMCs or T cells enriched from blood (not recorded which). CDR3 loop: CASSPGTGGNTEAFF. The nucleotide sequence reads TGCGCCAGCAGCCCCGGGACAGGGGGTAATACTGAAGCTTTCTTT.